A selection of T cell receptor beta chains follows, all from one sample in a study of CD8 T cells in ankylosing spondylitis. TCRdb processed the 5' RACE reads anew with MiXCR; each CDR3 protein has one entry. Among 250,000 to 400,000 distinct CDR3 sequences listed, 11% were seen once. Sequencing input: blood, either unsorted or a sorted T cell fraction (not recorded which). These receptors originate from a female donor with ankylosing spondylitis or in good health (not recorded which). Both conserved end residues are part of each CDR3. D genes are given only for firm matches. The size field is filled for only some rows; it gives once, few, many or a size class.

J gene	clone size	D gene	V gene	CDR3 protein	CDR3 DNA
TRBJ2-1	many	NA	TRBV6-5	CASSYLGGNGHNEQFF	TGTGCCAGCAGTTACCTCGGGGGAAATGGACACAATGAGCAGTTCTTC
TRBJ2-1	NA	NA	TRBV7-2	CASSPIQGRAEQFF	TGTGCCAGCAGCCCCATACAGGGACGTGCTGAGCAGTTCTTC
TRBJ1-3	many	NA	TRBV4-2	CASSQPLRAAEKTIYF	TGTGCCAGCAGCCAACCGCTACGGGCGGCGGAAAAGACCATATATTTT
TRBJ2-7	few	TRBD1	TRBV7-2	CASSSTGGPRYEQYF	TGTGCCAGCAGCTCGACAGGGGGCCCCCGTTACGAGCAGTACTTC
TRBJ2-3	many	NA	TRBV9	CASSVGGGATDTQYF	TGTGCCAGCAGCGTAGGTGGGGGGGCAACAGATACGCAGTATTTT
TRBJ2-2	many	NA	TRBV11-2	CASSLQGRNTGELFF	TGTGCCAGCAGCTTACAGGGTCGGAACACCGGGGAGCTGTTTTTT
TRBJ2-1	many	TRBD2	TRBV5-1	CASSSLPPPRGLANEQFF	TGCGCCAGCAGCTCCCTACCCCCACCAAGGGGACTAGCTAATGAGCAGTTCTTC
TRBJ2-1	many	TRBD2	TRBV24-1	CATASGGAFAYNEQFF	TGTGCCACCGCTAGCGGGGGGGCCTTCGCATACAATGAGCAGTTCTTC
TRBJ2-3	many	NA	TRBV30	CACSRASLTDTQYF	TGTGCCTGCTCACGGGCTAGCTTAACAGATACGCAGTATTTT
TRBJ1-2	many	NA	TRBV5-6	CASSLERGPVNYGYTF	TGTGCCAGCAGCTTGGAGCGCGGGCCCGTAAACTATGGCTACACCTTC
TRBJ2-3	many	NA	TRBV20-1	CSARDLTGLYF	TGCAGTGCTAGAGATCTCACGGGGCTTTATTTT
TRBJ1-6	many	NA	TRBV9	CASSGILGSYNSPLHF	TGTGCCAGCAGCGGGATATTAGGCTCCTATAATTCACCCCTCCACTTT
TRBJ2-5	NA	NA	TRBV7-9	CASSSRGRLPQETQYF	TGTGCCAGCAGCTCCAGGGGGAGGTTACCTCAAGAGACCCAGTACTTC
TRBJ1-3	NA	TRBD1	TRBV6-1	CASSQTGPTGQGVMNTIYF	TGTGCCAGCAGCCAAACCGGCCCAACCGGACAGGGTGTCATGAACACCATATATTTT